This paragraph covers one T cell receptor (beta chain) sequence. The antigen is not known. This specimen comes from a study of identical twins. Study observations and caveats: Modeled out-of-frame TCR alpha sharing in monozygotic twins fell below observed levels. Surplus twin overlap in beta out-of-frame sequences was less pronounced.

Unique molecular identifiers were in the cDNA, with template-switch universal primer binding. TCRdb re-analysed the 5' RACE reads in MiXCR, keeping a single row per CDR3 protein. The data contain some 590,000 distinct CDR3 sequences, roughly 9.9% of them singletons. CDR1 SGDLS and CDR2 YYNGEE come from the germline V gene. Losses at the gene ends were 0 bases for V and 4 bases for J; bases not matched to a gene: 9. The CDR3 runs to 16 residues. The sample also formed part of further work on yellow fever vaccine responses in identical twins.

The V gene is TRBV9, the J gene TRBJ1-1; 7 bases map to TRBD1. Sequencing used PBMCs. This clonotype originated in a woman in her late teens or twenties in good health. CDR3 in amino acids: CASSVGTGVGGTEAFF. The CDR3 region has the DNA TGTGCCAGCAGCGTAGGGACAGGAGTTGGCGGCACTGAAGCTTTCTTT.